This record looks at one T cell receptor (beta chain) sequence and its context. Its target antigen remains unknown. Base qualities are not at hand, and no much larger clone is one base apart. Other DNA sequences from this sample encode an identical CDR3 as well. Library generation was performed with the immunoSEQ multiplex PCR assay. In the original analysis: A statistical classification framework was built for diagnosing cytomegalovirus status from the catalog of TCR beta chain sequences. Not all clones reach the TCRdb copy of this immuneACCESS table, which keeps in-frame sequences only. Checked studies attribute under half of the gap to unresolved V genes and leave the rest unexplained. V and J calls and clone size are given by that table; D and trimming were obtained from the DNA. This sample holds roughly 120,000 clones; 89% were observed only once. 3% to 4% of the sample rests with the top ten.

The record originates from a study of cytomegalovirus exposure and HLA in healthy donors (TCRdb year 2017). Broadly, across the study: A later analysis indicated that the 120 or so validation repertoires were generated on the platform also employed for the 720 or so repertoires of the first cohort. The aim of the study was to test whether cataloging public T cell receptors could identify signatures of past pathogen exposure. Besides the first cohort of 500 to 700 subjects, a separate validation cohort made up of about 120 different subjects was used. To predict cytomegalovirus infection status, the study combined high-throughput TCR immunosequencing, statistical association of individual TCRs with disease status, and machine learning.

What the study reported, not specific to this receptor: A later analysis found that TCRs clustered in the first cohort also tended to co-occur in the 120 validation repertoires, with approximately 94% of cluster scores above 0. A later analysis had no HLA typing for the validation cohort, so co-occurrence there was scored across all 120 or so repertoires. In vitro tests confirmed that a few of the cytomegalovirus-associated TCR beta chains recognize cytomegalovirus antigens. The study listed 164 TCR beta chains as associated with cytomegalovirus. Most TCR sequences were seen in very few donors, while some public TCRs were found in many individuals. The authors suggested that the approach could potentially be generalized to other disease states and immunological phenotypes. The classifier was reported to diagnose cytomegalovirus status with high specificity and sensitivity in both the original and validation cohorts.

Based on the germline V gene (reference sequence), the CDR1 and CDR2 sequences are LNHDA and SQIVND. At the junction V is shortened by 7 bases and J by 4 bases; bases outside the gene matches: 2. The CDR3, cysteine through phenylalanine, is 13 amino acids long. This entry keeps only the CDR3 DNA: 39 bases, framed from base 1. The donors belonged to the validation cohort of about 130 subjects, which was separate from the approximately 700-subject first cohort. The sequencing sample was made of PBMCs. This TCR was recovered from a man aged 25-45 years in good health and CMV-seronegative. The receptor chain draws on TRBV19 and TRBJ1-5; 9 bases in between match TRBD1. The sequence in DNA is TGTGCCAGTAACGACAGGGGGAATCAGCCCCAGCATTTT. This yields the protein CASNDRGNQPQHF. The CDR3, completed at both ends by the reference TRBV19 and TRBJ1-5 genes, gives the full variable domain DGGITQSPKYLFRKEGQNVTLSCEQNLNHDAMYWYRQDPGQGLRLIYYSQIVNDFQKGDIAEGYSVSREKKESFPLTVTSAQKNPTAFYLCASNDRGNQPQHFGDGTRLSIL.